This passage covers 28 T cell receptor beta chains from one sample sequenced in a study of post-analysis software for immune sequencing data. Study outcomes and limitations: Elevated frequency relative to controls characterized several TRBV segments in patients, TRBV5-6, TRBV5-1 and TRBV20-1 among them.

No cognate antigen is known for these TCRs. Unique molecular identifiers were present in the TCR beta cDNA libraries. Using its own MiXCR run on the PCR reads, TCRdb lists one record per CDR3 protein. Altogether almost 700,000 distinct CDR3 sequences are present, approximately 60% being singletons, with the ten largest covering around 11%. Sequenced input: blood. The receptors shown here come from a girl aged 2 to 9 with multiple sclerosis.

This chain links TRBV5-1 with TRBJ2-3; D possibly corresponds to TRBD1 (5 bases). Germline lookup yields CDR1 SGHRS and CDR2 YFSETQ. V dropped 7 bases and J dropped 1 base, with 16 bases sitting between them. This CDR3 comprises 15 residues. This CDR3 reads CASYSDSWGTDTQYF. CDR3 coding DNA: TGCGCCAGCTACAGTGACAGTTGGGGCACAGATACGCAGTATTTT.

The rearrangement uses TRBV6-2 or TRBV6-3 and TRBJ2-2, with 8 positions matching TRBD1. Trimming took 6 bases from V and 7 from J; bases not matched to a gene: 10. The CDR3 is 15 residues long. Germline V CDR1 and CDR2: MNHEY, SVGEGT. The CDR3 is CASSLVRGLSGELFF. The CDR3 bases are TGTGCCAGCAGCCTAGTCAGGGGGCTTAGCGGGGAGCTGTTTTTT.

The rearrangement uses TRBV5-1 and TRBJ2-7; 8 nucleotides align to TRBD1. The trim removed 4 bases at V and 1 base at J, leaving 10 bases unmatched. Germline CDR1 is SGHRS and CDR2 is YFSETQ. The length of the CDR3 is 16 residues. The CDR3 spells CASSAPGQVSSYEQYF. The CDR3, as DNA: TGCGCCAGCAGCGCCCCGGGACAGGTTTCATCCTACGAGCAGTACTTC.

The chain links TRBV4-1 to TRBJ2-7; maybe TRBD2 (7 bases). The CDR3 length is 15 residues. The germline V gene encodes CDR1 MGHRA and CDR2 YSYEKL. Between the trimmed V and J ends, which lost 2 bases and 2 bases, there was a span of 13 bases. Here the CDR3 reads CASSQLSGTPYEQYF. CDR3 nucleotides: TGCGCCAGCAGCCAACTCAGCGGGACACCCTACGAGCAGTACTTC.

This chain links TRBV2 with TRBJ2-3; D gene unclear. The CDR3 extends over 15 amino acids. V lost 5 bases, J lost 1 base, and 13 bases lay in between. The germline gives CDR1 SNHLY, CDR2 FYNNEI. The CDR3 spells CASSRRQVGTDTQYF. The CDR3 coding sequence is TGTGCCAGCAGTCGTCGCCAGGTGGGCACAGATACGCAGTATTTT.

This clonotype has only a few counts. The chain is built from TRBV29-1 and TRBJ1-5; the D gene is possibly TRBD1 (5 bases). Deletions cut 6 bases from V and 0 bases from J, with 12 bases between. Germline values: CDR1 SQVTM, CDR2 ANQGSEA. The CDR3 contains 14 residues. The DNA for the CDR3 is TGCAGCGTAGTTGGGACGGATAGCAATCAGCCCCAGCATTTT. Translated: CSVVGTDSNQPQHF.

Regarding this clonotype: Mismatch with germline at one junction end may stem from a read error. The rearrangement uses TRBV7-9 and TRBJ2-7; D gene uncertain. CDR1 and CDR2 (germline): SEHNR, FQNEAQ (reference sequence). The CDR3 is 13 amino acids. Written as DNA, the CDR3 is TGTGCCAGCAGCCCGACGGCGGCCTACGAGCACTACTTC. This translates into CASSPTAAYEHYF.

The chain couples TRBV4-1 to TRBJ1-5, with D possibly TRBD1 on 5 matching bases. The germline V gene encodes CDR1 MGHRA and CDR2 YSYEKL. V lost 0 bases and J lost 7, with 10 bases in between. This CDR3 has 14 amino acids. CDR3 residues: CASSQDPGMQPQHF. DNA for the CDR3: TGCGCCAGCAGCCAAGATCCAGGGATGCAGCCCCAGCATTTT.

The chain employs TRBV6-1 and TRBJ1-1, with 7 bases identical to TRBD1. V lost 2 bases and J lost 4; bases outside the gene matches: 4. The V gene's germline CDR1 is MNHNS and CDR2 SASEGT. The CDR3 is made up of 14 amino acids. The CDR3 loop is CASSEKGGRTEAFF. Here the CDR3 DNA reads TGTGCCAGCAGTGAAAAAGGGGGCCGCACTGAAGCTTTCTTT.

V and J are TRBV20-1 and TRBJ2-3; D call uncertain. The CDR3 has 13 amino acids. Germline CDR1 reads DFQATT; CDR2 reads SNEGSKA (reference sequence). Trimming took off 3 bases at V and 2 bases at J, with 9 bases between the two ends. CDR3 in amino acids: CSARRRLTDTQYF. The CDR3 DNA follows: TGCAGTGCTAGGCGGCGCCTCACAGATACGCAGTATTTT.

V gene TRBV2 combines with J gene TRBJ2-3; D gene unclear. CDR1 and CDR2 from the germline V gene are SNHLY and FYNNEI. The ends were cut back, 1 base at V and 3 bases at J, with 5 bases in the middle. The CDR3 covers 13 residues. CDR3 sequence reads: CASSEEVTDTQYF. The CDR3 nucleotides read TGTGCCAGCAGTGAAGAGGTTACAGATACGCAGTATTTT.

The chain employs TRBV5-6 and TRBJ2-7; TRBD2 agrees at 8 bases. Trimming at V came to 0 bases and at J to 3 bases, leaving 2 bases not matched to a gene. This CDR3 contains 14 residues. Germline CDR1 and CDR2: SGHDT and YYEEEE. The CDR3 sequence: CASSLDAGGYEQYF. The CDR3 bases are TGTGCCAGCAGCTTGGATGCGGGGGGCTACGAGCAGTACTTC.

The rearrangement joins TRBV15 to TRBJ2-1; 11 bases align to TRBD2. This CDR3 region has 18 residues. Germline V gene lookup returns CDR1 LNHNV and CDR2 YYDKDF (reference sequence). The V segment lost 0 bases and the J segment 4 bases; nucleotides outside the gene matches: 8. CDR3 sequence (DNA): TGTGCCACCAGCAGAGATGCTAGCGGGGGGCTTTTATACAATGAGCAGTTCTTC. Its protein product is CATSRDASGGLLYNEQFF.

This rearrangement joins TRBV7-3 to TRBJ2-4; tentatively, D is TRBD2 (6 bases). TRBJ2-7 matches the DNA end more closely, so the J call is doubtful. The CDR3 sequence is 16 residues long. Germline-derived CDR1 and CDR2 are SGHTA and FQGTGA. CDR3 residues: CASSLKVPAGFYEQYF. The CDR3 DNA reads TGTGCCAGCAGCTTAAAGGTCCCTGCGGGATTCTACGAGCAGTACTTC.

This clonotype occurred a few times. This rearrangement joins TRBV27 to TRBJ2-1, with 7 bases lining up with TRBD1. The germline V gene encodes CDR1 MNHEY and CDR2 SMNVEV (reference sequence). The CDR3 length is 16 residues. V gave up 5 bases and J gave up 6 bases; unmatched junction bases: 13. The CDR3 region is CASSPRGPTGVNEQFF. The CDR3 DNA follows: TGTGCCAGCAGTCCACGAGGTCCCACAGGGGTCAATGAGCAGTTCTTC.

This chain uses TRBV20-1 with TRBJ2-3; TRBD2 agrees at 7 bases. Trimming cost V 3 bases and J 0 bases; bases outside gene matches: 3. The CDR3 is made up of 14 amino acids. Germline assignment: CDR1 DFQATT and CDR2 SNEGSKA (reference sequence). In DNA, the CDR3 is TGCAGTGCTAGCAAAGCGGGAAGCACAGATACGCAGTATTTT. Residues: CSASKAGSTDTQYF.

The rearrangement joins TRBV10-2 to TRBJ2-1; no definite D call. CDR1 is WSHSY and CDR2 is SAAADI in the germline V gene. The V and J ends lost 0 bases and 15 bases respectively, with 12 bases between them. The CDR3 covers 12 residues. The CDR3 DNA follows: TGCGCCAGCAGTGAGTCTGGGGAAACACGGTTCTTC. It specifies CASSESGETRFF.

This clonotype was detected once. The genes are TRBV11-2 and TRBJ2-7, with TRBD1 as a possible D gene (5 bases). The last part of the DNA fits TRBJ2-5 better; the J call may be wrong. CDR3 size: 13 residues. Germline lookup yields CDR1 SGHAT and CDR2 FQNNGV. CDR3 DNA sequence: TGTGCCAGCAGCGGCCAGGGATCGGAGACCCAGTACTTC. Translated, it gives CASSGQGSETQYF.

This chain links TRBV6-2 or TRBV6-3 with TRBJ2-1; D uncertain. The CDR3 totals 14 residues. Trimming cost V 0 bases and J 10 bases, with 13 bases left between them. Germline CDR1 is MNHEY and CDR2 is SVGEGT. CDR3: CASSYSASGREQFF. CDR3 sequence (DNA): TGTGCCAGCAGTTACTCCGCCTCAGGACGGGAGCAGTTCTTC.

The chain is built from TRBV3-1 and TRBJ2-3, with TRBD2 matching over 13 bases. This CDR3 has 17 residues. Per germline, CDR1 LGHDT and CDR2 YNNKEL (reference sequence). The V segment lost 4 bases and the J segment 2 bases; nucleotides outside the gene matches: 6. The CDR3 here is CASSRTTSGGATDTQYF. In nucleotides, the CDR3 is TGTGCCAGCAGCCGGACAACTAGCGGGGGGGCCACAGATACGCAGTATTTT.

The J gene is TRBJ2-1, the V gene TRBV6-2 or TRBV6-3; D is ambiguous. The CDR3 has 13 amino acids. Germline CDR1 and CDR2: MNHEY and SVGEGT. V was cut by 6 bases and J by 5 bases, with 11 bases left in between. The CDR3 coding sequence is TGTGCCAGCAGCCCCTACGGACACAATGAGCAGTTCTTC. Translation: CASSPYGHNEQFF.

The chain recombines TRBV25-1 with TRBJ2-1; D is unresolved. Germline CDR1 and CDR2: MGHDK and SYGVNS. V shed 2 bases and J shed 8 bases, with 4 bases lying between them. The CDR3 consists of 11 residues. CDR3 region: CASSERHEQFF. As DNA, the CDR3 is TGTGCCAGCAGTGAACGACATGAGCAGTTCTTC.

DNA for the CDR3: TGTGCCATCAGTGAGGGGCTAGCGGGTAAGGACGAGCAGTACTTC. Translation: CAISEGLAGKDEQYF. The chain has TRBV10-3 and TRBJ2-7; 8 positions match TRBD2. The ends lost 2 bases at V and 5 bases at J; junction bases unmatched: 8. Germline assignment: CDR1 ENHRY and CDR2 SYGVKD. The CDR3 length is 15 residues.

The V call is TRBV29-1, the J call TRBJ2-6; no reliable D call. CDR1 is SQVTM, CDR2 ANQGSEA, per germline. This CDR3 comprises 13 residues. V lost 5 bases, J lost 0 bases, and 5 bases lay in between. Written as DNA, the CDR3 is TGCAGCGTTTTGGCCTCTGGGGCCAACGTCCTGACTTTC. Translated, it gives CSVLASGANVLTF.

The chain links TRBV5-1 to TRBJ2-5; perhaps TRBD1 as D (6 bases). The V end lost 2 bases, the J end lost 7 bases, and 12 bases lay between the germline ends. Germline V gives CDR1 SGHRS, CDR2 YFSETQ. The CDR3 length is 13 residues. The CDR3 nucleotides read TGCGCCAGCAGCTTAACAGGGTTCGGGACCCAGTACTTC. Translation: CASSLTGFGTQYF.

The chain recombines TRBV5-1 with TRBJ2-3; D call uncertain. Germline CDR1 is SGHRS and CDR2 is YFSETQ. V was shortened by 2 bases and J by 6 bases, with 10 bases between the two germline ends. The CDR3 runs 13 residues. The CDR3 protein is CASSFAGRDTQYF. The CDR3 nucleotides are TGCGCCAGCAGCTTTGCCGGACGGGATACGCAGTATTTT. Combining the CDR3 with reference TRBV5-1 and TRBJ2-3 gives the whole variable domain KAGVTQTPRYLIKTRGQQVTLSCSPISGHRSVSWYQQTPGQGLQFLFEYFSETQRNKGNFPGRFSGRQFSNSRSEMNVSTLELGDSALYLCASSFAGRDTQYFGPGTRLTVL.

This chain links TRBV7-9 with TRBJ2-1; 9 bases agree with TRBD2. Germline CDR1 and CDR2: SEHNR and FQNEAQ (reference sequence). J gave up 8 bases and V 8 bases, and 10 bases lay outside the gene matches. There are 14 residues in the CDR3. CDR3 residues: CASVVAGVGHEQFF. Here the CDR3 DNA reads TGTGCCAGCGTTGTAGCGGGAGTGGGCCATGAGCAGTTCTTC.

J is TRBJ2-3 and V is TRBV6-6; 8 nucleotides agree with TRBD2. Germline CDR1 is MNHNY and CDR2 is SVGAGI (reference sequence). The CDR3 length is 17 residues. With V trimmed by 2 bases and J by 1 base, 8 bases remained unmatched. The CDR3 DNA sequence: TGTGCCAGCAGTTACGGGGTAGCGGGGTTTGGCACAGATACGCAGTATTTT. Translated, it gives CASSYGVAGFGTDTQYF.